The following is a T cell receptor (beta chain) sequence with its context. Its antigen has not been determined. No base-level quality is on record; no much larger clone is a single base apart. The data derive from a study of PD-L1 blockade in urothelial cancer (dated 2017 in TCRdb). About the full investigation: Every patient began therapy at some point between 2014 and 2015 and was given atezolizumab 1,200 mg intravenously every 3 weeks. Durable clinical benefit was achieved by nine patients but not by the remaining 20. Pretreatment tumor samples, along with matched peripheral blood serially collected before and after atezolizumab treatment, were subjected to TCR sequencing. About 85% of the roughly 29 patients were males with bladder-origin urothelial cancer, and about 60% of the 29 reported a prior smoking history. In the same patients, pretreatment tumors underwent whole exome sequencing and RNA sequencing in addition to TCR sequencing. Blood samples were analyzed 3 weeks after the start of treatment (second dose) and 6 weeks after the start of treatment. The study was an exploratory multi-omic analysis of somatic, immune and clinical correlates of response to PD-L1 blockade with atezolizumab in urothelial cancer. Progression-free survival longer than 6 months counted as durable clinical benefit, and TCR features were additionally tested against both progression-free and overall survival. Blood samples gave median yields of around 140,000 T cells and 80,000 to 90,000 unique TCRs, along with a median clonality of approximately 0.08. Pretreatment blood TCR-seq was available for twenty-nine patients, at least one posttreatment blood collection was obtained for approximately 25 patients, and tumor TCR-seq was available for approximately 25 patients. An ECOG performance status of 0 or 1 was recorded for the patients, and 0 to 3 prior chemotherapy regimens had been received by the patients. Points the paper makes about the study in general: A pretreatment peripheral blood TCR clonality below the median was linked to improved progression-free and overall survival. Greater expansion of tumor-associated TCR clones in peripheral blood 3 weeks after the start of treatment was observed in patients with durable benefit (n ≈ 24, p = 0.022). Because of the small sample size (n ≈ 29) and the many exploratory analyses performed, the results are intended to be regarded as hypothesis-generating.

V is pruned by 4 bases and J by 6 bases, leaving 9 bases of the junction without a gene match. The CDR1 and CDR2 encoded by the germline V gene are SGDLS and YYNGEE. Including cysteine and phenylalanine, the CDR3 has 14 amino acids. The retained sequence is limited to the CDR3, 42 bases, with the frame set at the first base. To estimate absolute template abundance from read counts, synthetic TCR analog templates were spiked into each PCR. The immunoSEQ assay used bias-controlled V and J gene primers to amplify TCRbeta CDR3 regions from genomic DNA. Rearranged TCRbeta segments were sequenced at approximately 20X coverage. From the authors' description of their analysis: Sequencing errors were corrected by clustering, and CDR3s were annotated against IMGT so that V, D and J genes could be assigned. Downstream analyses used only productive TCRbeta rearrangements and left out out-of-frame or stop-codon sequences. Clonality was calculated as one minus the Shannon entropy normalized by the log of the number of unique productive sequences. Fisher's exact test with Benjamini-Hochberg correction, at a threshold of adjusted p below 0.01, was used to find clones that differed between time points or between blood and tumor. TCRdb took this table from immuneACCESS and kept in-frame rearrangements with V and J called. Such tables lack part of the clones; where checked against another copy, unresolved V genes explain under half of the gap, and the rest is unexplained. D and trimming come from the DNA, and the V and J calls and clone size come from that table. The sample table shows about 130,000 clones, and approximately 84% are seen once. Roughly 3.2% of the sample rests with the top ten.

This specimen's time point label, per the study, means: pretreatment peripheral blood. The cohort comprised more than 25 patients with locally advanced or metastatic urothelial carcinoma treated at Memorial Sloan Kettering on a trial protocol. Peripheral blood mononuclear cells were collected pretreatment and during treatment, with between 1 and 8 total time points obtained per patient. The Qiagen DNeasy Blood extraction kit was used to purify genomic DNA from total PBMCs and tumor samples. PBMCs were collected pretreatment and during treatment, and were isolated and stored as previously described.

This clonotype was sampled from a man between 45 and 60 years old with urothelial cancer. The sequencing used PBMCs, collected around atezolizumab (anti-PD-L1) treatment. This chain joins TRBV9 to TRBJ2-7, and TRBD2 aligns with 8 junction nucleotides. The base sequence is TGTGCCAGCAGCACCGGACTAGCAAGGGGCGAGCAGTACTTC. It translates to CASSTGLARGEQYF.